This TCR beta chain was identified during a study of Ad26.COV2.S vaccination and SARS-CoV-2 variants. Losses at the gene ends were 3 bases for V and 2 bases for J; bases not matched to a gene: 4. The CDR3 is 15 amino acids. Germline CDR1 is LGHNA and CDR2 is YNFKEQ. This table comes from immunoSEQ multiplex PCR, and its TCRdb copy is limited to in-frame clones, with some not included. This sample has 200,000 to 300,000 clones, with 85% to 90% found just once. Treatment defined: roughly 18 received Ad26.COV2.S at low or high dose, single or two shots; several received placebo; per-sample allocation not given. Day 63 after the first injection of vaccine or placebo was the sampling time. It was Wuhan-strain SARS-CoV-2 spike that the Ad26 vaccine vector expressed.

The material sequenced was peripheral blood, taken in a trial of Ad26.COV2.S vaccine versus placebo. The rearrangement links TRBV4-2 to TRBJ1-2; 9 bases agree with TRBD1. This sequence originates from a person aged 18 to 65 who received the Ad26.COV2.S COVID-19 vaccine or a placebo. CDR3 amino acids: CASSQTGTGNYGYTF. CDR3 nucleotide sequence: TGTGCCAGCAGCCAGACCGGGACAGGGAACTATGGCTACACCTTC.